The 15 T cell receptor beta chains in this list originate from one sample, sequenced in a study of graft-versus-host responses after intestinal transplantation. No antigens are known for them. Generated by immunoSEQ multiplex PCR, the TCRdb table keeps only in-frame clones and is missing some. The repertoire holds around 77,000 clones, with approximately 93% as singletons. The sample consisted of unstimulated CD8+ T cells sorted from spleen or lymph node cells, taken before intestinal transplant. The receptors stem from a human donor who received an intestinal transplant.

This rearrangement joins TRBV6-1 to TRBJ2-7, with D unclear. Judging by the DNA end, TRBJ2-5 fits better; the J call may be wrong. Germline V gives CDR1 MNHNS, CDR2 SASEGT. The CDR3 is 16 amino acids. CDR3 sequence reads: CASSEYREMNKETQYF. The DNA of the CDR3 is TGTGCCAGCAGTGAATACCGCGAAATGAATAAAGAGACCCAGTACTTC.

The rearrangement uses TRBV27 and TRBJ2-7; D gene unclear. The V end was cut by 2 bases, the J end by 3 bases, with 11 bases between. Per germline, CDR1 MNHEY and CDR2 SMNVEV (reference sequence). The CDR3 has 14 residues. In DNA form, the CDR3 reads TGTGCCAGCAGTTTAGGCAGCTCTAGCTACGAGCAGTACTTC. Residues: CASSLGSSSYEQYF.

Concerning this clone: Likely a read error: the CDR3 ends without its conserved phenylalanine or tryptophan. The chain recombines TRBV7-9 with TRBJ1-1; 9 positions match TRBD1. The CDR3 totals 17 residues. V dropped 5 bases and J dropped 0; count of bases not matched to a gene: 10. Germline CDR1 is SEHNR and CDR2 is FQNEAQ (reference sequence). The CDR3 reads CASSHPGQGILNTEAFL. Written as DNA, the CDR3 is TGTGCCAGCAGCCACCCGGGACAGGGCATATTGAACACTGAAGCTTTCCTT.

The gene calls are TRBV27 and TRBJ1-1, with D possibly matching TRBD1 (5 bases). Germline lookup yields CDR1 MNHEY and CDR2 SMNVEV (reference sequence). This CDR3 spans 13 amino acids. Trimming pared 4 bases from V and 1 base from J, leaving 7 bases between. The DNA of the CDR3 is TGTGCCAGCAGTTGGGGCAGGAACACTGAAGCTTTCTTT. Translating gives CASSWGRNTEAFF.

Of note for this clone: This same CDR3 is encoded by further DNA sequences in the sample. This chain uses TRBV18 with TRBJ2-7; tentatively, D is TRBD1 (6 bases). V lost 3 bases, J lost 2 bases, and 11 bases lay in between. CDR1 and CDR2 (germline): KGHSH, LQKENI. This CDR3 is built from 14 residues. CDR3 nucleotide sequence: TGTGCCAGCTCACCGCCGAGGGGGACCTACGAGCAGTACTTC. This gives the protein CASSPPRGTYEQYF.

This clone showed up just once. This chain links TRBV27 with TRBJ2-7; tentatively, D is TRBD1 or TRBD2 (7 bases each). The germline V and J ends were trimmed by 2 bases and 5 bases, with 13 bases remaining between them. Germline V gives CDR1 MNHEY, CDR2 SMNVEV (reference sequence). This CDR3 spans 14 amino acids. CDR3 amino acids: CASSLLQGGNEQYF. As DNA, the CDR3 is TGTGCCAGCAGTTTACTCCAGGGGGGGAACGAGCAGTACTTC.

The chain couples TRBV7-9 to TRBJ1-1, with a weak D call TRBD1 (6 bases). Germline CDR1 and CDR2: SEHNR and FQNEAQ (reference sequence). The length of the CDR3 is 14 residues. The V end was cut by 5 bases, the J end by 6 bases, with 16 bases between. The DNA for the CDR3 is TGTGCCAGCAGCCCTACGGGGGGCAGCGCTGAAGCTTTCTTT. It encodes CASSPTGGSAEAFF. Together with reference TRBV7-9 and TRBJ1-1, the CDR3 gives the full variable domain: DTGVSQNPRHKITKRGQNVTFRCDPISEHNRLYWYRQTLGQGPEFLTYFQNEAQLEKSRLLSDRFSAERPKGSFSTLEIQRTEQGDSAMYLCASSPTGGSAEAFFGQGTRLTVV.

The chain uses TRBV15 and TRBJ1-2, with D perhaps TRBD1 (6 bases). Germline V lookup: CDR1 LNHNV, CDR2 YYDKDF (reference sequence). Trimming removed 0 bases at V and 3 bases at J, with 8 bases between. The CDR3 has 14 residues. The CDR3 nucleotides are TGTGCCACCAGCAGAGATAGGGGGGACTATGGCTACACCTTC. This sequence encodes CATSRDRGDYGYTF.

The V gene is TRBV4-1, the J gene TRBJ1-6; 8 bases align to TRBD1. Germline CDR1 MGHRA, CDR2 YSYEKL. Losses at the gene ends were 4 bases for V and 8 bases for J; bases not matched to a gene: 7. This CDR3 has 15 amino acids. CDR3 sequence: CASSPRQGFDSPLHF. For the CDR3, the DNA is TGCGCCAGCAGCCCTAGACAGGGGTTTGATTCACCCCTCCACTTT.

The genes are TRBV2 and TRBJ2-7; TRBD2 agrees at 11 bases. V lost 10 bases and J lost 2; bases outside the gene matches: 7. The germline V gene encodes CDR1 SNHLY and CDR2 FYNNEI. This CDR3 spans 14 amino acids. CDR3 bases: TGTGCCATTCATACTAGCGGGAGCGCCTACGAGCAGTACTTC. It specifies CAIHTSGSAYEQYF.

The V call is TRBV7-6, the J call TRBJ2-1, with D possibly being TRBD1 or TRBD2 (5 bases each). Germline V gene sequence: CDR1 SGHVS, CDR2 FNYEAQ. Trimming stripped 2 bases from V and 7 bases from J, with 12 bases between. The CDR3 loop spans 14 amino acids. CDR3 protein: CASSLMQGGNEQFF. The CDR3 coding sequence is TGTGCCAGCAGCTTAATGCAGGGCGGGAATGAGCAGTTCTTC.

CDR3 protein: CASSYSSGWNNYGYTF. The CDR3 coding sequence is TGTGCCAGCAGTTACTCGAGTGGCTGGAACAACTATGGCTACACCTTC. V usage is TRBV6-5 and J usage is TRBJ1-2; D is ambiguous. The ends were cut back, 0 bases at V and 2 bases at J, with 13 bases in the middle. Per the germline V gene, CDR1 is MNHEY and CDR2 is SVGAGI. CDR3 size: 16 residues.

The CDR3 sequence: CASSRDNEQFF. CDR3 coding DNA: TGTGCCAGCAGTAGGGACAATGAGCAGTTCTTC. The genes are TRBV27 and TRBJ2-1; no clear D gene. The V gene lost 5 bases and the J gene lost 5 bases, with 4 bases spanning the gap. The CDR3 runs to 11 residues. CDR1 and CDR2 (germline): MNHEY, SMNVEV (reference sequence).

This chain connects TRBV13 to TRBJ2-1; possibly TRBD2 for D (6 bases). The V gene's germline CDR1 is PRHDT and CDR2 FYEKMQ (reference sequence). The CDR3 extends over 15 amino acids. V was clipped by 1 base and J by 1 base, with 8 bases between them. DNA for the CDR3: TGTGCCAGCAGCTTAGCGGGGACTTCCTACAATGAGCAGTTCTTC. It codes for CASSLAGTSYNEQFF.

CDR3 residues: CAWSVLSNYGYTF. DNA for the CDR3: TGTGCCTGGAGTGTGTTATCTAACTATGGCTACACCTTC. The rearrangement joins TRBV30 to TRBJ1-2; D gene uncertain. Deletions cut 0 bases from V and 0 bases from J, with 5 bases between. The CDR3 sequence is 13 residues long. In germline, CDR1 is GTSNPN, CDR2 SVGIG (reference sequence).